This T cell receptor (beta chain) appears in the sequencing data of a study of lymphopenia after photon versus proton radiotherapy. General study results and limits: After the lymphocyte nadir, photon-treated repertoires showed oligoclonal expansion, especially of CD8+ Temra cells.

Trimming took off 5 bases at V and 2 bases at J, with 16 bases between the two ends. This CDR3 is built from 15 residues. Germline loops: CDR1 LNHDA, CDR2 SQIVND (reference sequence). Concerning this clone itself: The target antigen is unknown.

Clones were sequenced by immunoSEQ multiplex PCR, and TCRdb holds only the in-frame ones, with some missing. The sample includes 25,000 to 40,000 clones, 84% seen only once; the top ten take roughly 15%. The chain is built from TRBV19 and TRBJ2-7, with no clear D. The TCR was taken from a woman in her seventies with pancreatic cancer. Sequenced material: peripheral blood, taken from a patient treated with proton-based radiotherapy. The CDR3 sequence: CASSLDLGMTYEQYF. In DNA form, the CDR3 reads TGTGCCAGTAGTCTTGACCTGGGGATGACCTACGAGCAGTACTTC.